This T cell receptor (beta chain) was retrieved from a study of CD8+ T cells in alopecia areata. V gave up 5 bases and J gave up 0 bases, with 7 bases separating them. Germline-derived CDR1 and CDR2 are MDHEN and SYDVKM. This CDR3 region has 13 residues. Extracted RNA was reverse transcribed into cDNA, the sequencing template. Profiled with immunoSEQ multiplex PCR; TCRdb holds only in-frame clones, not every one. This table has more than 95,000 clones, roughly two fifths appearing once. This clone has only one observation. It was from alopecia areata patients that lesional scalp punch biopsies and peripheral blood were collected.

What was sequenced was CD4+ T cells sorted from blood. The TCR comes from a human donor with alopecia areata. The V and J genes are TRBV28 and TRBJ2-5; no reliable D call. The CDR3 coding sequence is TGTGCCAGCAGTCGCCAGTACCAAGAGACCCAGTACTTC. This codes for CASSRQYQETQYF.